The rows below give T cell receptor beta chains drawn from one sample of a study of T cell responses to AZD1222 COVID-19 vaccine. Measured with immunoSEQ multiplex PCR; TCRdb has only the in-frame clones, and not every one. The data show about 54,000 clones, around 88% seen once. The sample here was peripheral blood, taken 28 days after the second AZD1222 dose. The receptors here all came from an adult who received the AZD1222 COVID-19 vaccine. Both conserved end residues are part of each CDR3. D genes are given only for firm matches. Clone size is not always given. Where it is, it says once, few, many or a class for expanded clones.

D gene: TRBD1
V gene: TRBV7-2
J gene: TRBJ2-7
clone size: -
CDR3 protein: CASSSGVRGRREQYF
CDR3 DNA: TGTGCCAGCAGCTCGGGGGTCAGGGGGCGTAGGGAGCAGTACTTC

D gene: -
V gene: TRBV11-3
J gene: TRBJ2-1
clone size: -
CDR3 protein: CASSLDGDRTLGDEQFF
CDR3 DNA: TGTGCCAGCAGCTTAGATGGTGACAGGACCTTGGGGGATGAGCAGTTCTTC

D gene: -
V gene: TRBV19
J gene: TRBJ1-5
clone size: -
CDR3 protein: CASSITSNQPQHF
CDR3 DNA: TGTGCCAGTAGTATCACGAGCAATCAGCCCCAGCATTTT

D gene: TRBD1
V gene: TRBV4-1
J gene: TRBJ2-7
clone size: -
CDR3 protein: CASSQGGGQGRYEQYF
CDR3 DNA: TGCGCCAGCAGCCAGGGGGGAGGACAGGGTAGGTACGAGCAGTACTTC

D gene: TRBD2
V gene: TRBV7-6
J gene: TRBJ2-1
clone size: -
CDR3 protein: CASSTRTSGRDRPSYNEQFF
CDR3 DNA: TGTGCCAGCAGCACCAGGACTAGCGGGAGAGATCGCCCTTCCTACAATGAGCAGTTCTTC

D gene: -
V gene: TRBV28
J gene: TRBJ1-2
clone size: -
CDR3 protein: CAGRGTDTNYGYTF
CDR3 DNA: TGTGCCGGACGGGGGACGGATACTAACTATGGCTACACCTTC

D gene: -
V gene: TRBV19
J gene: TRBJ2-1
clone size: -
CDR3 protein: CASSIRGKEQFF
CDR3 DNA: TGTGCCAGTAGTATACGGGGGAAGGAGCAGTTCTTC

D gene: -
V gene: TRBV19
J gene: TRBJ2-7
clone size: once
CDR3 protein: CASSMRGETQYF
CDR3 DNA: TGTGCCAGTAGTATGAGGGGGGAGACGCAGTACTTC

D gene: -
V gene: TRBV6-5
J gene: TRBJ2-7
clone size: -
CDR3 protein: CASINRAAYEQYF
CDR3 DNA: TGTGCCAGCATTAACAGGGCGGCCTACGAGCAGTACTTC

D gene: TRBD1
V gene: TRBV18
J gene: TRBJ2-1
clone size: -
CDR3 protein: CASSVGTGRNEQFF
CDR3 DNA: TGTGCCAGCTCAGTCGGGACAGGTCGCAATGAGCAGTTCTTC

D gene: -
V gene: TRBV28
J gene: TRBJ1-5
clone size: -
CDR3 protein: CASTDLSNQPQHF
CDR3 DNA: TGTGCCAGCACCGACCTCAGCAATCAGCCCCAGCATTTT

D gene: -
V gene: TRBV2
J gene: TRBJ1-1
clone size: -
CDR3 protein: CASSDSYTEAFF
CDR3 DNA: TGTGCCAGCAGTGACTCATACACTGAAGCTTTCTTT

D gene: TRBD1
V gene: TRBV7-8
J gene: TRBJ1-5
clone size: -
CDR3 protein: CASRTGAGQPQHF
CDR3 DNA: TGTGCCAGCAGGACAGGGGCCGGTCAGCCCCAGCATTTT

D gene: TRBD1
V gene: TRBV6-5
J gene: TRBJ2-7
clone size: -
CDR3 protein: CASSNRDRGGEQYF
CDR3 DNA: TGTGCCAGCAGTAACCGGGACAGGGGAGGCGAGCAGTACTTC

D gene: -
V gene: TRBV7-6
J gene: TRBJ1-6
clone size: -
CDR3 protein: CASSSREDSSYNSPLHF
CDR3 DNA: TGTGCCAGCAGTTCCCGGGAAGATAGCTCCTATAATTCACCCCTCCACTTT

D gene: -
V gene: TRBV27
J gene: TRBJ2-1
clone size: -
CDR3 protein: CASSLSAGLYNEQFF
CDR3 DNA: TGTGCCAGCAGTTTATCCGCCGGCCTGTACAATGAGCAGTTCTTC

D gene: -
V gene: TRBV5-1
J gene: TRBJ2-7
clone size: -
CDR3 protein: CASSFLDWGEQYF
CDR3 DNA: TGCGCCAGCAGCTTCCTCGACTGGGGCGAGCAGTACTTC

D gene: TRBD2
V gene: TRBV7-8
J gene: TRBJ2-1
clone size: once
CDR3 protein: CASSLSAGGLAHNEQFF
CDR3 DNA: TGTGCCAGCAGCTTATCCGCGGGGGGACTAGCGCACAATGAGCAGTTCTTC

D gene: -
V gene: TRBV30
J gene: TRBJ1-2
clone size: once
CDR3 protein: CAWSVLGLDGYTF
CDR3 DNA: TGTGCCTGGAGTGTACTGGGTTTGGATGGCTACACCTTC

D gene: -
V gene: TRBV2
J gene: TRBJ1-5
clone size: -
CDR3 protein: CASSLRTPNQPQHF
CDR3 DNA: TGTGCCAGCAGCCTTAGGACCCCAAATCAGCCCCAGCATTTT

D gene: TRBD2
V gene: TRBV5-6
J gene: TRBJ2-1
clone size: -
CDR3 protein: CASSPLAGVSGEQFF
CDR3 DNA: TGTGCCAGCAGCCCACTAGCGGGAGTCTCCGGTGAGCAGTTCTTC

D gene: TRBD1
V gene: TRBV29-1
J gene: TRBJ2-6
clone size: once
CDR3 protein: CSVRVVQGEANVLTF
CDR3 DNA: TGCAGCGTTCGCGTGGTCCAGGGGGAAGCCAACGTCCTGACTTTC

D gene: TRBD1
V gene: TRBV4-3
J gene: TRBJ2-1
clone size: -
CDR3 protein: CASAATGNYNEQFF
CDR3 DNA: TGCGCCAGTGCCGCGACAGGGAATTACAATGAGCAGTTCTTC

D gene: TRBD1
V gene: TRBV28
J gene: TRBJ2-7
clone size: -
CDR3 protein: CASSLASGGSYEQYF
CDR3 DNA: TGTGCCAGCAGTCTGGCGTCAGGGGGTTCCTACGAGCAGTACTTC

D gene: TRBD1
V gene: TRBV7-9
J gene: TRBJ1-2
clone size: -
CDR3 protein: CASSWDRGYGYTF
CDR3 DNA: TGTGCCAGCAGCTGGGACAGGGGCTATGGCTACACCTTC

D gene: -
V gene: TRBV19
J gene: TRBJ2-1
clone size: -
CDR3 protein: CAAGWGLSYNEQFF
CDR3 DNA: TGTGCCGCAGGGTGGGGCTTATCCTACAATGAGCAGTTCTTC

D gene: -
V gene: TRBV5-3
J gene: TRBJ1-1
clone size: -
CDR3 protein: CARSSRLNTTEAFF
CDR3 DNA: TGTGCCAGAAGCTCCCGACTGAATACCACTGAAGCTTTCTTT

D gene: -
V gene: TRBV28
J gene: TRBJ1-1
clone size: -
CDR3 protein: CASRQYTEAFF
CDR3 DNA: TGTGCCAGCAGACAGTACACTGAAGCTTTCTTT

D gene: -
V gene: TRBV7-8
J gene: TRBJ1-2
clone size: -
CDR3 protein: CASSRSEWGGYTF
CDR3 DNA: TGTGCCAGCAGCCGATCTGAGTGGGGTGGCTACACCTTC

D gene: -
V gene: TRBV6-5
J gene: TRBJ2-7
clone size: -
CDR3 protein: CASSSLQRVGYEQYF
CDR3 DNA: TGTGCCAGCAGTTCCCTACAGCGGGTAGGGTACGAGCAGTACTTC

D gene: -
V gene: TRBV28
J gene: TRBJ1-2
clone size: -
CDR3 protein: CASSFLGGKGYGYTF
CDR3 DNA: TGTGCCAGCAGTTTCCTTGGGGGCAAGGGGTATGGCTACACCTTC

D gene: -
V gene: TRBV5-4
J gene: TRBJ2-7
clone size: few
CDR3 protein: CASSLSQGSYEQYF
CDR3 DNA: TGTGCCAGCAGCTTGAGCCAGGGCAGCTACGAGCAGTACTTC

D gene: -
V gene: TRBV6-5
J gene: TRBJ1-5
clone size: -
CDR3 protein: CASSYYFNQPQHF
CDR3 DNA: TGTGCCAGCAGTTATTATTTCAATCAGCCCCAGCATTTT

D gene: -
V gene: TRBV19
J gene: TRBJ1-3
clone size: -
CDR3 protein: CASTSGTAGNTIYF
CDR3 DNA: TGTGCCAGTACCTCAGGGACGGCTGGAAACACCATATATTTT

D gene: TRBD1
V gene: TRBV7-9
J gene: TRBJ2-7
clone size: -
CDR3 protein: CASSPTGDEQYF
CDR3 DNA: TGTGCCAGCAGCCCCACAGGGGACGAGCAGTACTTC

D gene: -
V gene: TRBV12-3/TRBV12-4
J gene: TRBJ1-1
clone size: once
CDR3 protein: CASSLPVNTEAFF
CDR3 DNA: TGTGCCAGCAGTTTACCAGTGAACACTGAAGCTTTCTTT

D gene: TRBD2
V gene: TRBV3-1/TRBV3-2
J gene: TRBJ2-1
clone size: -
CDR3 protein: CASSQVILAYYNEQFF
CDR3 DNA: TGTGCCAGCAGCCAAGTAATACTAGCGTACTACAATGAGCAGTTCTTC